This T cell receptor (beta chain) was obtained from a study of blood T cell repertoires in COVID-19. Study-wide context: Sites in the United States, Italy and Spain provided acute and convalescent COVID-19 samples. T cells, B-cell-depleted T cells, or PBMCs supplied cDNA or gDNA.

V lost 0 bases and J lost 0, with 10 bases in between. The germline CDR1 and CDR2 sequences are KGHSH and LQKENI. The CDR3 has 16 amino acids. Clinical history reported by participants formed the basis on which cohorts were assigned. Method: immunoSEQ multiplex PCR; TCRdb's copy keeps in-frame clones and lacks some. The data show roughly 160,000 clones, with less than 90% seen just once and about 7% held by the top ten. This clone was seen a single time. The source of this sequence is a woman aged 45-65 years who had recovered from COVID-19. V usage is TRBV18 and J usage is TRBJ2-3; D call uncertain. Sequenced input: PBMCs or T cells enriched from blood (not recorded which). CDR3: CASSPPLSGSTDTQYF. CDR3 nucleotides: TGTGCCAGCTCACCACCGCTGTCAGGCAGCACAGATACGCAGTATTTT.